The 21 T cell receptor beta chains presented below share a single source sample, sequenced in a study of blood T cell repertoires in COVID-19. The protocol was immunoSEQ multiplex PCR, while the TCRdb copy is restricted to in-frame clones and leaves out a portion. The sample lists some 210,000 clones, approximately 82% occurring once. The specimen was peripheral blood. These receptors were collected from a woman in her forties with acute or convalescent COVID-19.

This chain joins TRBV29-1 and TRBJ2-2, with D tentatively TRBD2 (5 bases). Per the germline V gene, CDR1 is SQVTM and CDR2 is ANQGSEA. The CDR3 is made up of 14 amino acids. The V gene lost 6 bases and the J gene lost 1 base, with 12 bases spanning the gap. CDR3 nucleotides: TGCAGCGTGGGGTTAGGAGGGAACACCGGGGAGCTGTTTTTT. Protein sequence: CSVGLGGNTGELFF.

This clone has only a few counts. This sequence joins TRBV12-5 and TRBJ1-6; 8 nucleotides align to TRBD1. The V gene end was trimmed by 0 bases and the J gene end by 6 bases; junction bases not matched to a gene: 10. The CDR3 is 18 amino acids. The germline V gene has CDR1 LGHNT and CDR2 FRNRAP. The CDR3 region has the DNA TGTGCTAGTGGTTTGGTACTAGGACAGGGACCCTCTAATTCACCCCTCCACTTT. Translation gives CASGLVLGQGPSNSPLHF.

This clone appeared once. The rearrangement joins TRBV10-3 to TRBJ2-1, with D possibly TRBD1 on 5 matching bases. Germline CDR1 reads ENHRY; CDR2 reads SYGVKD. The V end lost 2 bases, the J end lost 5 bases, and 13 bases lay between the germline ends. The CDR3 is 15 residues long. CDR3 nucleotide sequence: TGTGCCATCAGTGAGCCCCGACAGTTGGACAATGAGCAGTTCTTC. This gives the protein CAISEPRQLDNEQFF.

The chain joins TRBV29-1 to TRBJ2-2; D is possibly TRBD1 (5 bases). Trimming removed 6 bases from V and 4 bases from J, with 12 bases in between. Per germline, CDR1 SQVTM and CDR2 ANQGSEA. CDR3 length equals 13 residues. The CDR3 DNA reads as TGCAGCGTGTCCCAGGGTACCACCGGGGAGCTGTTTTTT. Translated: CSVSQGTTGELFF.

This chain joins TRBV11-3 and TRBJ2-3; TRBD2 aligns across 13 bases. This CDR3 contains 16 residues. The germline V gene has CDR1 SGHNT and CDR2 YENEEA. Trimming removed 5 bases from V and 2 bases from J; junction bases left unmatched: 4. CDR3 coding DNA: TGTGCCAGCAGCCCCGGACTAGCGGGAGTCACAGATACGCAGTATTTT. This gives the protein CASSPGLAGVTDTQYF.

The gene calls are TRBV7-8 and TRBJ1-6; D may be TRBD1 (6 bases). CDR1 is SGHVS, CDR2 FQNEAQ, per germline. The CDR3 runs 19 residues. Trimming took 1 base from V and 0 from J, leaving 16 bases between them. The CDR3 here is CASSLVPGTTSSYNSPLHF. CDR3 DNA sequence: TGTGCCAGCAGCTTAGTCCCCGGGACAACGAGCTCCTATAATTCACCCCTCCACTTT.

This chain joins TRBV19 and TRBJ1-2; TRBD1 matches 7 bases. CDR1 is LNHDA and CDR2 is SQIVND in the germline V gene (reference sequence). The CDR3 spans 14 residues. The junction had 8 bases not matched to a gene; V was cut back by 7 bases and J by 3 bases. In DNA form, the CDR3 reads TGTGCCAGTACTGAAGACAGGGAAGACTATGGCTACACCTTC. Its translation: CASTEDREDYGYTF. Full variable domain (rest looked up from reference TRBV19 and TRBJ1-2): DGGITQSPKYLFRKEGQNVTLSCEQNLNHDAMYWYRQDPGQGLRLIYYSQIVNDFQKGDIAEGYSVSREKKESFPLTVTSAQKNPTAFYLCASTEDREDYGYTFGSGTRLTVV.

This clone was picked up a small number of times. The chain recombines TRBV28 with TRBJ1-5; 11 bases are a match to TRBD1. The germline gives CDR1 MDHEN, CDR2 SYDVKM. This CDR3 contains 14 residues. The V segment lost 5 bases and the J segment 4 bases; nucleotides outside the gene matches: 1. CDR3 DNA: TGTGCCAGCAGTCGGGACAGGGGGAATCAGCCCCAGCATTTT. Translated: CASSRDRGNQPQHF. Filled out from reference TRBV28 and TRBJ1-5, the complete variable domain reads DVKVTQSSRYLVKRTGEKVFLECVQDMDHENMFWYRQDPGLGLRLIYFSYDVKMKEKGDIPEGYSVSREKKERFSLILESASTNQTSMYLCASSRDRGNQPQHFGDGTRLSIL.

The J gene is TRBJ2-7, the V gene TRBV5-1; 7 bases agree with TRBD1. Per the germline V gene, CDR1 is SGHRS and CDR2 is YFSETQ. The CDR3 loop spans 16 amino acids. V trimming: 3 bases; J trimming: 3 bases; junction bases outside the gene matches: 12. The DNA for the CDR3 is TGCGCCAGCAGCTCAACCCTGGGACAGTCTCGCTACGAGCAGTACTTC. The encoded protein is CASSSTLGQSRYEQYF.

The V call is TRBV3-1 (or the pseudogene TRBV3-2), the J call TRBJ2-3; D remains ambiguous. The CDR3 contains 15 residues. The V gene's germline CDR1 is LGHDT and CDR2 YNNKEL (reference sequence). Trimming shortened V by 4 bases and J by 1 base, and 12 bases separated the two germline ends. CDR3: CASSPMAGGTDTQYF. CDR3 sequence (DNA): TGTGCCAGCAGCCCAATGGCAGGTGGCACAGATACGCAGTATTTT.

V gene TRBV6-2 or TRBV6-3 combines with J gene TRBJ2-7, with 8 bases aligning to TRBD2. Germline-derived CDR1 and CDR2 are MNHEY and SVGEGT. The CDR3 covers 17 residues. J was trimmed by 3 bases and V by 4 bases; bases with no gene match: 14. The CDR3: CASSFSLAGASYYEQYF. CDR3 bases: TGTGCCAGCAGTTTTTCCCTAGCGGGCGCGTCTTACTACGAGCAGTACTTC.

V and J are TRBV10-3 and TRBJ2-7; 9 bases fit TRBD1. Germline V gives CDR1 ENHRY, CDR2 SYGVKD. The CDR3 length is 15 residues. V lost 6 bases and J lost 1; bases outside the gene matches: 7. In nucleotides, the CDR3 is TGTGCCATCAGGACTGGGACAGGGTCTTCCTACGAGCAGTACTTC. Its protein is CAIRTGTGSSYEQYF.

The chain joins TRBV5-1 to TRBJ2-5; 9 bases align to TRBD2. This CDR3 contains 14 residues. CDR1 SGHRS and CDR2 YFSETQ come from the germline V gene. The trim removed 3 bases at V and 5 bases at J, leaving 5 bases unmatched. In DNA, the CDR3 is TGCGCCAGCAGCTCGGGACTAGCTAGTGAGACCCAGTACTTC. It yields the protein CASSSGLASETQYF. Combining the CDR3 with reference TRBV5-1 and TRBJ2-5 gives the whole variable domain KAGVTQTPRYLIKTRGQQVTLSCSPISGHRSVSWYQQTPGQGLQFLFEYFSETQRNKGNFPGRFSGRQFSNSRSEMNVSTLELGDSALYLCASSSGLASETQYFGPGTRLLVL.

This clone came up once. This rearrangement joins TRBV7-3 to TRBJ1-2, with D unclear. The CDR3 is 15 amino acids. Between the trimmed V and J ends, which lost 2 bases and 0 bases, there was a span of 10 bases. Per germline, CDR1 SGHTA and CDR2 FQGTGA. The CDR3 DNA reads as TGTGCCAGCAGCTTACGGCCGGCGGCTAACTATGGCTACACCTTC. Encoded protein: CASSLRPAANYGYTF.

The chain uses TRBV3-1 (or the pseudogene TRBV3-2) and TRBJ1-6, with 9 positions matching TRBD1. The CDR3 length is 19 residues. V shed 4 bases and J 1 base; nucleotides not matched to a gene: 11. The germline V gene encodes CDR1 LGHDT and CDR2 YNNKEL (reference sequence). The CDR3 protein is CASSPPPGTGRSYNSPLHF. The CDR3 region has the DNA TGTGCCAGCAGCCCACCACCCGGGACAGGGAGATCCTATAATTCACCCCTCCACTTT.

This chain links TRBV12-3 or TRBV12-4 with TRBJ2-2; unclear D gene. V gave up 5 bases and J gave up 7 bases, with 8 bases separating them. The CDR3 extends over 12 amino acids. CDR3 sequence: CASSLRFGELFF. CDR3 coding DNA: TGTGCCAGCAGTCTTCGTTTCGGGGAGCTGTTTTTT.

The CDR3 sequence is CASSLTSYSYEQYF. Here the CDR3 DNA reads TGTGCCAGCAGTTTAACCTCCTACTCCTACGAGCAGTACTTC. This chain connects TRBV27 to TRBJ2-7, with D hard to call. This CDR3 has 14 amino acids. Germline-derived CDR1 and CDR2 are MNHEY and SMNVEV (reference sequence). Between the trimmed V and J ends, which lost 2 bases and 0 bases, there was a span of 8 bases.

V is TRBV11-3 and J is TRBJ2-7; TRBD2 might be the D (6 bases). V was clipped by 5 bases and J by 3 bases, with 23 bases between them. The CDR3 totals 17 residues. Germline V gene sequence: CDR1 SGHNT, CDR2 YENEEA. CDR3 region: CASSQASGGNHFYEQYF. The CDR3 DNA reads TGTGCCAGCAGCCAGGCGAGTGGCGGGAATCATTTCTACGAGCAGTACTTC.

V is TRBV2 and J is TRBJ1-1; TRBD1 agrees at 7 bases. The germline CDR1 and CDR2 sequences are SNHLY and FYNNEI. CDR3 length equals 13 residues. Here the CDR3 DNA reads TGTGGGACTGGGGACAGAGATAACACTGAAGCTTTCTTT. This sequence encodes CGTGDRDNTEAFF. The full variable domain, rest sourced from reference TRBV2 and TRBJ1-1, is EPEVTQTPSHQVTQMGQEVILRCVPISNHLYFYWYRQILGQKVEFLVSFYNNEISEKSEIFDDQFSVERPDGSNFTLKIRSTKLEDSAMYFCGTGDRDNTEAFFGQGTRLTVV.

CDR3 sequence: CASSFWTGENEQFF. CDR3 bases: TGTGCCAGCAGCTTTTGGACAGGGGAGAATGAGCAGTTCTTC. The chain carries TRBV11-2 and TRBJ2-1; 9 nucleotides agree with TRBD1. The CDR3 has 14 amino acids. V lost 3 bases to trimming and J lost 7 bases; unmatched junction nucleotides: 4. The germline V gene has CDR1 SGHAT and CDR2 FQNNGV.

CDR3: CASSPISTGGGEKLFF. CDR3 DNA: TGTGCCAGCAGCCCGATATCAACAGGGGGCGGTGAAAAACTGTTTTTT. The chain couples TRBV3-1 (or the pseudogene TRBV3-2) to TRBJ1-4, with TRBD1 matching 9 bases. Germline V gene lookup returns CDR1 LGHDT and CDR2 YNNKEL (reference sequence). The CDR3 has 16 residues. V shed 4 bases, J shed 7 bases, and the junction held 10 bases outside the gene matches.